The 20 T cell receptor beta chains given below trace back to one sample, sequenced in a study of blood T cell repertoires in COVID-19. Assay used: immunoSEQ multiplex PCR; TCRdb lists only in-frame clones, some missing. This sample has over 150,000 clones, with about 90% found just once. The specimen sequenced was PBMCs or T cells enriched from blood (not recorded which). All receptors derive from a woman aged 45-60 years who had recovered from COVID-19.

V usage is TRBV7-2 and J usage is TRBJ2-5, with 8 bases matching TRBD1. The CDR3 contains 14 residues. Germline trimming cut 5 bases from V and 5 bases from J; bases unmatched to any gene: 7. Germline V gives CDR1 SGHTA, CDR2 FQGNSA. For the CDR3, the DNA is TGTGCCAGCAGCGTTGACAGGGGTGTGGAGACCCAGTACTTC. This codes for CASSVDRGVETQYF.

This chain connects TRBV7-9 to TRBJ2-5, with TRBD1 as a possible D gene (6 bases). Germline V gives CDR1 SEHNR, CDR2 FQNEAQ (reference sequence). This CDR3 is built from 14 residues. V was trimmed by 2 bases and J by 2 bases, leaving 9 bases between them. CDR3 in DNA: TGTGCCAGCAGCTTAACGGACAGTCAAGAGACCCAGTACTTC. Encoded protein: CASSLTDSQETQYF.

The chain employs TRBV7-6 and TRBJ2-5, with unresolved D. This CDR3 comprises 13 residues. Germline lookup yields CDR1 SGHVS and CDR2 FNYEAQ. V dropped 0 bases and J dropped 5 bases, with 7 bases sitting between them. The CDR3 nucleotides are TGTGCCAGCAGCTTAGCACACCTGGAGACCCAGTACTTC. Encoded protein: CASSLAHLETQYF.

The rearrangement uses TRBV14 and TRBJ2-7, with D possibly TRBD1 on 6 matching bases. The germline gives CDR1 SGHDN, CDR2 FVKESK. The V end was cut by 4 bases, the J end by 4 bases, with 8 bases between. CDR3 length: 12 residues. This CDR3 is CASSPQGYEQYF. As DNA, the CDR3 is TGTGCCAGCAGCCCACAGGGTTACGAGCAGTACTTC.

V is TRBV15 and J is TRBJ2-7; 7 bases fit TRBD1. The length of the CDR3 is 15 residues. Looked up from germline, CDR1 is LNHNV and CDR2 is YYDKDF (reference sequence). Germline trimming cut 0 bases from V and 2 bases from J; bases unmatched to any gene: 4. In DNA form, the CDR3 reads TGTGCCACCAGCAGAGAAAGGGGGCCCACCTACGAGCAGTACTTC. This gives the protein CATSRERGPTYEQYF. Combining the CDR3 with reference TRBV15 and TRBJ2-7 gives the whole variable domain DAMVIQNPRYQVTQFGKPVTLSCSQTLNHNVMYWYQQKSSQAPKLLFHYYDKDFNNEADTPDNFQSRRPNTSFCFLDIRSPGLGDTAMYLCATSRERGPTYEQYFGPGTRLTVT.

The gene calls are TRBV29-1 and TRBJ1-1; D gene unclear. V lost 2 bases, J lost 8 bases, and 15 bases lay in between. The CDR3 has 13 amino acids. Germline CDR1 reads SQVTM; CDR2 reads ANQGSEA. The chain's CDR3 is CSVEIGELLEAFF. The CDR3 nucleotides read TGCAGCGTTGAAATCGGGGAATTGTTGGAAGCTTTCTTT.

The genes are TRBV5-1 and TRBJ2-3; 8 bases align to TRBD2. Trimming removed 0 bases from V and 0 bases from J; junction bases left unmatched: 15. CDR1 SGHRS and CDR2 YFSETQ come from the germline V gene. The CDR3 covers 20 residues. The CDR3 nucleotides are TGCGCCAGCAGCTTGGGAGCCTCCTGGGTTAGCGGGACTAGCACAGATACGCAGTATTTT. Amino acids: CASSLGASWVSGTSTDTQYF.

The CDR3 DNA follows: TGTGCCATCAGTGAGTTCCTGGACAGGGGGAAAGAGACCCAGTACTTC. Translation: CAISEFLDRGKETQYF. The chain couples TRBV10-3 to TRBJ2-5, with 10 nucleotides matching TRBD1. Germline V gene sequence: CDR1 ENHRY, CDR2 SYGVKD. Trimming took 1 base from V and 3 from J; bases not matched to a gene: 5. The CDR3 covers 16 residues.

The chain couples TRBV7-9 to TRBJ1-1, with D tentatively TRBD1 (5 bases). Germline CDR1 is SEHNR and CDR2 is FQNEAQ (reference sequence). This CDR3 is built from 15 residues. The V end lost 5 bases, the J end lost 0 bases, and 13 bases lay between the germline ends. The CDR3 nucleotides are TGTGCCAGCAGCCCAGGAACAGGCATGAACACTGAAGCTTTCTTT. The encoded protein is CASSPGTGMNTEAFF.

This chain links TRBV28 with TRBJ2-4; 13 bases are a match to TRBD2. The CDR3 consists of 14 residues. With 5 bases clipped from V and 5 bases from J, the junction kept 0 bases outside the gene matches. Germline V gene sequence: CDR1 MDHEN, CDR2 SYDVKM. The CDR3 nucleotides are TGTGCCAGCAGTGGGACTAGCGGGGAAAACATTCAGTACTTC. Protein: CASSGTSGENIQYF. Based on the CDR3 plus reference TRBV28 and TRBJ2-4, the full variable domain is DVKVTQSSRYLVKRTGEKVFLECVQDMDHENMFWYRQDPGLGLRLIYFSYDVKMKEKGDIPEGYSVSREKKERFSLILESASTNQTSMYLCASSGTSGENIQYFGAGTRLSVL.

The chain uses TRBV7-2 and TRBJ2-1; TRBD2 is a possible D gene (6 bases). Per germline, CDR1 SGHTA and CDR2 FQGNSA. This CDR3 contains 15 residues. The V gene lost 5 bases and the J gene lost 6 bases, with 17 bases spanning the gap. DNA of the CDR3: TGTGCCAGCAGCGCAAATTCGGGACTCCCCAATGAGCAGTTCTTC. Translating it yields CASSANSGLPNEQFF.

The chain recombines TRBV19 with TRBJ1-6, with 7 bases aligning to TRBD1. The J segment lost 4 bases and the V segment lost 3 bases, leaving 3 bases of the junction unmatched. Germline CDR1 is LNHDA and CDR2 is SQIVND (reference sequence). The CDR3 is 15 amino acids. CDR3 sequence: CASSISGQYNSPLHF. CDR3 DNA: TGTGCCAGTAGTATCTCGGGACAGTATAATTCACCCCTCCACTTT.

The chain combines TRBV5-1 with TRBJ1-3; tentative D call: TRBD1 (6 bases). The germline V and J ends were trimmed by 0 bases and 0 bases, with 7 bases remaining between them. The CDR3 loop spans 15 amino acids. Germline CDR1 SGHRS, CDR2 YFSETQ. CDR3 protein: CASSLEGVSGNTIYF. CDR3 sequence (DNA): TGCGCCAGCAGCTTGGAGGGGGTCTCTGGAAACACCATATATTTT.

The V call is TRBV14, the J call TRBJ2-1, with 8 bases that match TRBD2. The CDR3 runs to 17 residues. J lost 5 bases, V lost 4 bases, and 13 bases had no gene match. Looked up from germline, CDR1 is SGHDN and CDR2 is FVKESK. For the CDR3, the DNA is TGTGCCAGCAGCCGTCACACGGGACTAGATACGAACAATGAGCAGTTCTTC. Its protein product is CASSRHTGLDTNNEQFF.

The sample holds a few counts of this clone. The V call is TRBV6-5, the J call TRBJ1-1; 9 bases align to TRBD1. The CDR3 is 15 amino acids. Germline-derived CDR1 and CDR2 are MNHEY and SVGAGI. Losses at the gene ends were 0 bases for V and 4 bases for J; bases not matched to a gene: 3. CDR3 nucleotide sequence: TGTGCCAGCAGTTACTCGACAGGGGGAGGCACTGAAGCTTTCTTT. Its protein is CASSYSTGGGTEAFF.

This chain uses TRBV5-4 with TRBJ1-1; 7 nucleotides match TRBD1. The V gene end was trimmed by 2 bases and the J gene end by 5 bases; junction bases not matched to a gene: 15. CDR1 is SGHNT, CDR2 YYREEE, per germline (reference sequence). CDR3 length: 17 amino acids. Here the CDR3 reads CASSFRQGWRGRTEAFF. The CDR3 DNA reads TGTGCCAGCAGCTTTAGACAGGGATGGCGGGGTAGGACTGAAGCTTTCTTT.

The chain carries TRBV18 and TRBJ1-4, with D perhaps TRBD1 (6 bases). The CDR3 is 12 residues long. V was shortened by 6 bases and J by 8 bases, with 10 bases between the two germline ends. CDR1 is KGHSH, CDR2 LQKENI, per germline. This chain's CDR3 is CASSQDSEKLFF. The CDR3 coding sequence is TGTGCCAGCTCCCAGGACAGCGAAAAACTGTTTTTT. Full variable domain (remainder filled in from reference TRBV18 and TRBJ1-4): NAGVMQNPRHLVRRRGQEARLRCSPMKGHSHVYWYRQLPEEGLKFMVYLQKENIIDESGMPKERFSAEFPKEGPSILRIQQVVRGDSAAYFCASSQDSEKLFFGSGTQLSVL.

CDR3 sequence (DNA): TGTGCCACCAGCAGAGATAACGGCGGTAGCACAGATACGCAGTATTTT. Amino acids: CATSRDNGGSTDTQYF. The V and J genes are TRBV15 and TRBJ2-3, with D hard to call. V lost 0 bases to trimming and J lost 0 bases, with 10 bases between them. Germline V gene sequence: CDR1 LNHNV, CDR2 YYDKDF (reference sequence). This CDR3 comprises 16 residues.

The chain links TRBV28 to TRBJ1-4, with 9 nucleotides matching TRBD1. V was pared by 5 bases and J by 7 bases, with 8 bases of the junction left unmatched. Germline CDR1 MDHEN, CDR2 SYDVKM. This CDR3 spans 15 amino acids. CDR3 in DNA: TGTGCCAGCAGTCCCCCGGGACAGGGTTTTGAAAAACTGTTTTTT. Encoded protein: CASSPPGQGFEKLFF.

This clone was found a few times. The chain carries TRBV27 and TRBJ1-1; no clear D gene. CDR3 size: 14 residues. Deletions cut 9 bases from V and 2 bases from J, with 16 bases between. Germline assignment: CDR1 MNHEY and CDR2 SMNVEV (reference sequence). The CDR3 is CASRIIGGNTEAFF. The CDR3 region has the DNA TGTGCCAGTAGAATAATTGGAGGAAACACTGAAGCTTTCTTT.